This T cell receptor (beta chain) is drawn from a study of blood T cells in healthy people across ages. The second PCR ran roughly 6 to 11 cycles with a sample-barcoded 5' primer and J-beta primers. Via MiXCR, TCRdb re-called the 5' RACE reads, giving one row per CDR3 protein. The sample records 600,000 to 650,000 distinct CDR3 sequences, under 65% being singletons. Findings and limits, study-wide: A conclusive naive versus antigen-experienced comparison was prevented by the unsorted PBMCs.

Germline V gives CDR1 MNHNS, CDR2 SASEGT. This CDR3 is 15 amino acids long. As for this clonotype: Its cognate antigen is unknown. At one end the junction does not follow the germline gene, possibly because of a read error.

Every donor provided around 10 milliliters of peripheral blood. With each sample, at least 6 micrograms of total RNA were extracted. The sample comprised blood. The rearrangement joins TRBV6-1 to TRBJ2-1; 7 bases match TRBD2. The sequence was collected from a man aged 55 to 70 in good health. This CDR3 is CASSDTSASYNEQFF. CDR3 coding DNA: TGCGCCAGCAGCGATACTAGCGCCTCCTACAATGAGCAGTTCTTC.